Listed here are 4 T cell receptor beta chains from one sample, sequenced in a study of T-cell reconstitution after alpha-beta-depleted transplantation in children. The library targeted TCRbeta and was prepared with unique molecular identifiers. A single record per CDR3 protein comes from TCRdb applying MiXCR to the PCR reads. The table includes around 240,000 distinct CDR3 sequences, 6.5% to 10% detected once. Specimen: PBMCs, mostly from graft donor cells, collected 180 days after TCRalphabeta/CD19-depleted stem cell transplant. These TCRs come from a male patient aged 10 to 17 who had a stem cell transplant for acute lymphoblastic leukemia, so the T cells may come from the graft donor.

The sample holds many counts of this clonotype. This chain joins TRBV20-1 and TRBJ2-7; 7 bases are a match to TRBD1. CDR1 is DFQATT and CDR2 is SNEGSKA in the germline V gene (reference sequence). This CDR3 region has 15 residues. The V gene end was trimmed by 6 bases and the J gene end by 7 bases; junction bases not matched to a gene: 18. DNA of the CDR3: TGCAGTGCGAGTCGACAGGGACCTCTCGCGAGGGAGCAGTACTTC. Amino acids: CSASRQGPLAREQYF.

The V gene is TRBV7-6, the J gene TRBJ2-4; D possibly matches TRBD1 or TRBD2 (5 bases each). The V and J ends lost 5 bases and 8 bases respectively, with 19 bases between them. The CDR3 extends over 15 amino acids. CDR1 and CDR2 (germline): SGHVS, FNYEAQ. Written as DNA, the CDR3 is TGTGCCAGCAGCCCCGGGGCCCCGGGTATCCACATTCAGTACTTC. It encodes CASSPGAPGIHIQYF.

This clonotype has a count of ten or more. V is TRBV7-2 and J is TRBJ1-2, with 8 bases lining up with TRBD1. The length of the CDR3 is 14 residues. V trimming: 5 bases; J trimming: 5 bases; junction bases outside the gene matches: 7. Germline V gene data show CDR1 as SGHTA and CDR2 as FQGNSA. The CDR3 loop reads CASSMGQAEYGYTF. DNA for the CDR3: TGTGCCAGCAGCATGGGACAGGCGGAGTATGGCTACACCTTC.

This clonotype was observed many times. The chain has TRBV9 and TRBJ2-1; D possibly corresponds to TRBD2 (6 bases). Germline V gene lookup returns CDR1 SGDLS and CDR2 YYNGEE. V was pared by 4 bases and J by 8 bases, with 19 bases between. This CDR3 comprises 15 residues. This CDR3 is CASSPSGTWGDEQFF. For the CDR3, the DNA is TGTGCCAGCAGCCCCTCGGGCACCTGGGGGGATGAGCAGTTCTTC.